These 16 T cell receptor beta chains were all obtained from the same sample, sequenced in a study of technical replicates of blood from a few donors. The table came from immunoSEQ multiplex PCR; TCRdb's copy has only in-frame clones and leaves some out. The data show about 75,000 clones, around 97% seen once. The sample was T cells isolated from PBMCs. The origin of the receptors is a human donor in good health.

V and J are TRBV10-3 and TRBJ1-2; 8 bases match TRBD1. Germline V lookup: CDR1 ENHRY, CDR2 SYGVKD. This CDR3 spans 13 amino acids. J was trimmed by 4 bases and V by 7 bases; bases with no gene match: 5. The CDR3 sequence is CAITTDRAYGYTF. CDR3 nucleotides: TGTGCCATCACCACGGACAGGGCCTATGGCTACACCTTC.

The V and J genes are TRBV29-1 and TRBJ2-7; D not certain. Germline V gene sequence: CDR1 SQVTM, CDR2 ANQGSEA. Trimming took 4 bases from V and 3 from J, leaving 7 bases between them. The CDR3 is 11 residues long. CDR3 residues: CSVALGYEQYF. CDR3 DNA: TGCAGCGTTGCCCTAGGCTACGAGCAGTACTTC.

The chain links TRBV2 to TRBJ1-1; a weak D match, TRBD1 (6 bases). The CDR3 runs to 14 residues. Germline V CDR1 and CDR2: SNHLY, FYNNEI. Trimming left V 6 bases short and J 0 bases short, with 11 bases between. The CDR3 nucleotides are TGTGCCAGCAGACAGGGACGCATGAACACTGAAGCTTTCTTT. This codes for CASRQGRMNTEAFF.

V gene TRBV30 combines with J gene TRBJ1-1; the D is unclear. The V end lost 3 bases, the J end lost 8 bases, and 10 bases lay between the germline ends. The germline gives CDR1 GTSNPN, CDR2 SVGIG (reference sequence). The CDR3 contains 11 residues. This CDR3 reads CAWSLLEEAFF. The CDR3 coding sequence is TGTGCCTGGAGCCTCCTGGAGGAAGCTTTCTTT.

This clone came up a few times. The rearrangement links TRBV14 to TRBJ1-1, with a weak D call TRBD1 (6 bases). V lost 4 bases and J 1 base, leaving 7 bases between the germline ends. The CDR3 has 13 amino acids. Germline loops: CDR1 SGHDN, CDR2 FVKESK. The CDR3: CASSRGQNTEAFF. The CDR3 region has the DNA TGTGCCAGCAGCCGGGGACAGAACACTGAAGCTTTCTTT.

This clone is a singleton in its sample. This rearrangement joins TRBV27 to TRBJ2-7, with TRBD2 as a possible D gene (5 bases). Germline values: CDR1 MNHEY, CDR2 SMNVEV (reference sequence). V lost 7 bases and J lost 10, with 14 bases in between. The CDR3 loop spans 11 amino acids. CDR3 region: CASTIPDSQYF. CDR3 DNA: TGTGCCAGCACCATTCCGGACTCCCAGTACTTC.

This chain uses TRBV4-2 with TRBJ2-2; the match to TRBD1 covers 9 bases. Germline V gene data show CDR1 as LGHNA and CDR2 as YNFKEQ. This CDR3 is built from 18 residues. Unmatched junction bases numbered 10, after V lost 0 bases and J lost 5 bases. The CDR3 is CASSQDGSSGQGTGELFF. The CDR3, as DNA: TGTGCCAGCAGCCAAGACGGGTCATCGGGACAGGGAACCGGGGAGCTGTTTTTT.

As DNA, the CDR3 is TGTGCCAGCAGCTGGGGGCGCCGCTTGGATGAGCAGTTCTTC. Its translation is CASSWGRRLDEQFF. This rearrangement joins TRBV13 to TRBJ2-1; a possible D gene is TRBD1 (6 bases). V gave up 4 bases and J gave up 8 bases, with 15 bases separating them. The CDR3 totals 14 residues. The germline gives CDR1 PRHDT, CDR2 FYEKMQ (reference sequence).

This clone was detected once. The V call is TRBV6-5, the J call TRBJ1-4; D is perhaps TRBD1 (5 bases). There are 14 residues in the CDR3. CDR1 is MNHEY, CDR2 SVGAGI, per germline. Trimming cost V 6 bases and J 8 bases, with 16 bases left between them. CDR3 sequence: CASRAGYQSEKLFF. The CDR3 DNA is TGTGCCAGCAGGGCAGGGTATCAATCCGAAAAACTGTTTTTT.

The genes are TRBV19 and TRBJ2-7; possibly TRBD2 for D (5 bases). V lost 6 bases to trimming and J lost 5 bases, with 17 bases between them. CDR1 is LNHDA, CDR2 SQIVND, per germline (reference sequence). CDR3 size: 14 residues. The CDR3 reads CASRSRQGSHEQYF. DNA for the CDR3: TGTGCCAGTAGATCCAGACAAGGGAGCCACGAGCAGTACTTC.

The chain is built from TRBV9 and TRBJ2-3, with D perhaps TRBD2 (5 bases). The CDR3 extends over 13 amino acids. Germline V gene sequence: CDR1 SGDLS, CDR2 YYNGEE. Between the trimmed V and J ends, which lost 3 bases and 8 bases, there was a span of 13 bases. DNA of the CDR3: TGTGCCAGCAGCGCCCCGCGGGCAGCTACGCAGTATTTT. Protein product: CASSAPRAATQYF.

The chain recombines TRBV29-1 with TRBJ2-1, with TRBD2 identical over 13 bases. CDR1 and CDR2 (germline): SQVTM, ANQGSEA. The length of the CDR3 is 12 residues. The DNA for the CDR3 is TGCACAGGACTAGCGGGAGCCAATGAGCAGTTCTTC. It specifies CTGLAGANEQFF.

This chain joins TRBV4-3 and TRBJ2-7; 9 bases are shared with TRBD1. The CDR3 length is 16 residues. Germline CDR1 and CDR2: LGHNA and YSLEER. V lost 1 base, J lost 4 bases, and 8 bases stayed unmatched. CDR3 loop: CASSQVLSQGAYEQYF. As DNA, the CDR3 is TGCGCCAGCAGCCAAGTTTTATCACAGGGGGCGTACGAGCAGTACTTC.

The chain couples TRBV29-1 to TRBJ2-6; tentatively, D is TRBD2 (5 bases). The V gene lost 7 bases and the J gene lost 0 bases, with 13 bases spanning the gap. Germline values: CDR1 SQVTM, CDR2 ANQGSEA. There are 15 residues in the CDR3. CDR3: CSAGSILSGANVLTF. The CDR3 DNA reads TGCAGCGCGGGGTCCATACTCTCTGGGGCCAACGTCCTGACTTTC. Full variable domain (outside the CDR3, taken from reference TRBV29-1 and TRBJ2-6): SAVISQKPSRDICQRGTSLTIQCQVDSQVTMMFWYRQQPGQSLTLIATANQGSEATYESGFVIDKFPISRPNLTFSTLTVSNMSPEDSSIYLCSAGSILSGANVLTFGAGSRLTVL.

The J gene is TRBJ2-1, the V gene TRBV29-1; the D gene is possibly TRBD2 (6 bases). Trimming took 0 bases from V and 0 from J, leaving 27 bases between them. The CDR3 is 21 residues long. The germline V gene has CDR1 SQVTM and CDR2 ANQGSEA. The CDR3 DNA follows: TGCAGCGTTGAAGATCTAACTTCTTGGGGGAATAGCGGAGTCTCCTACAATGAGCAGTTCTTC. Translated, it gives CSVEDLTSWGNSGVSYNEQFF.

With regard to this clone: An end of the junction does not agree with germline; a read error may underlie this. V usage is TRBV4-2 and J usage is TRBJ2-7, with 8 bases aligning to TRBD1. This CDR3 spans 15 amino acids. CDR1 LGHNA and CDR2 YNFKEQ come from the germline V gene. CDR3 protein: CASSKEQGVVYEQYF. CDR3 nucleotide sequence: TGTGCCAGCAGCAAAGAACAGGGGGTCGTCTACGAGCAGTACTTC.